These 32 T cell receptor beta chains were all obtained from the same sample, sequenced in a study of cytomegalovirus exposure and HLA in healthy donors (dated by TCRdb to about 2017). The library was produced with the immunoSEQ multiplex PCR assay. For the multiplex PCR, a mixture combining 60 forward primers for TCR Vbeta segments and 13 reverse primers for TCR Jbeta segments was used. This is the immuneACCESS table as TCRdb keeps it, with only in-frame sequences that have V and J called. A part of the clones is gone; compared with another copy, unresolved V genes explain less than half, and the rest is unexplained. The table for this sample lists about 130,000 clones; roughly 77% of them were counted only once. Together, the top ten hold approximately 5.6% of the sample. Sequencing was performed on PBMCs. The receptors stem from a woman between 40 and 55 years old in good health and CMV-seropositive.

This clone was picked up one time. This rearrangement joins TRBV5-1 to TRBJ2-5, with D perhaps matching TRBD2 (5 bases). Germline assignment: CDR1 SGHRS and CDR2 YFSETQ. The CDR3 loop spans 14 amino acids. Trimming took 4 bases from V and 5 from J, leaving 15 bases between them. The CDR3 DNA reads as TGCGCCAGCAGCCCTGGTCTGACGGGGGAGACCCAGTACTTC. It translates to CASSPGLTGETQYF.

This clone was seen just once. V gene TRBV5-1 combines with J gene TRBJ2-5; tentative D call: TRBD2 (6 bases). The end of the DNA is better explained by TRBJ2-7, so the J call may be wrong. The CDR3 is 13 residues long. CDR1 and CDR2 (germline): SGHRS, YFSETQ. The chain's CDR3 is CASSLLGLYEQYF. The CDR3 DNA reads as TGCGCCAGCAGCCTCCTGGGACTCTACGAGCAGTACTTC.

This clone has only a few counts. V is TRBV6-1 and J is TRBJ2-2, with 11 bases matching TRBD1. The CDR3 totals 15 residues. Germline V gives CDR1 MNHNS, CDR2 SASEGT. After removal of 6 bases from V and 5 bases from J, the junction contained 5 bases not matched to a gene. The CDR3 nucleotides read TGTGCCAGCAGGGACAGGGGGCAGTTGACCGGGGAGCTGTTTTTT. Its protein product is CASRDRGQLTGELFF.

The CDR3 nucleotides are TGCGCCAGCAGCCATGGGGGGGGTATGGGGTCCTACGAGCAGTACTTC. Translated: CASSHGGGMGSYEQYF. This sequence joins TRBV4-3 and TRBJ2-7; 7 bases agree with TRBD2. V shed 3 bases, J shed 1 base, and the junction held 9 bases outside the gene matches. The CDR3 is 16 amino acids. Germline values: CDR1 LGHNA, CDR2 YSLEER.

J is TRBJ2-3 and V is TRBV9, with D uncertain. The germline gives CDR1 SGDLS, CDR2 YYNGEE. The CDR3 consists of 12 residues. The germline V and J ends were trimmed by 2 bases and 6 bases, with 7 bases remaining between them. The CDR3 DNA is TGTGCCAGCAGCGTCCCCTCGGATACGCAGTATTTT. Its translation: CASSVPSDTQYF.

This clone came up a few times. This sequence joins TRBV4-2 and TRBJ1-1; 7 positions agree with TRBD1. This CDR3 contains 15 residues. Trimming at V came to 4 bases and at J to 5 bases, leaving 10 bases not matched to a gene. Germline V lookup: CDR1 LGHNA, CDR2 YNFKEQ. Here the CDR3 reads CASSLMTGLETEAFF. The CDR3 DNA follows: TGTGCCAGCAGCCTAATGACAGGGCTAGAAACTGAAGCTTTCTTT.

The CDR3 DNA follows: TGTGCCAGCAATCCGGGGAAGGAAGAGACCCAGTACTTC. It specifies CASNPGKEETQYF. The chain combines TRBV7-8 with TRBJ2-5; perhaps TRBD2 as D (5 bases). V was pared by 7 bases and J by 3 bases, with 12 bases between. CDR1 SGHVS and CDR2 FQNEAQ come from the germline V gene. The CDR3 is 13 amino acids.

This clone was detected only once. The V call is TRBV27, the J call TRBJ1-2; TRBD1 matches at 9 bases. This CDR3 region has 17 residues. Per germline, CDR1 MNHEY and CDR2 SMNVEV (reference sequence). V shed 2 bases and J 8 bases; nucleotides not matched to a gene: 15. The CDR3 region is CASSLRPLTGGLSGYTF. CDR3 DNA sequence: TGTGCCAGCAGTTTACGCCCATTGACAGGGGGGCTCTCCGGCTACACCTTC.

CDR3 bases: TGTGCCAGCAGCGCGGAAGGGACAGGGGTTAATGAAAAACTGTTTTTT. Translation: CASSAEGTGVNEKLFF. The chain recombines TRBV9 with TRBJ1-4; 10 bases agree with TRBD1. Germline CDR1 is SGDLS and CDR2 is YYNGEE. CDR3 length: 16 residues. V lost 3 bases to trimming and J lost 4 bases; unmatched junction nucleotides: 6.

The chain recombines TRBV5-1 with TRBJ1-1; 8 nucleotides agree with TRBD1. The V segment lost 0 bases and the J segment 7 bases; nucleotides outside the gene matches: 5. The CDR3 runs 14 residues. Germline CDR1 is SGHRS and CDR2 is YFSETQ. Here the CDR3 reads CASSLAGGQVEAFF. The CDR3 bases are TGCGCCAGCAGCTTGGCCGGGGGACAGGTTGAAGCTTTCTTT.

This clone was seen just once. The chain carries TRBV6-5 and TRBJ1-1, with D perhaps matching TRBD1 (6 bases). V lost 0 bases and J 3 bases, leaving 14 bases between the germline ends. Germline lookup yields CDR1 MNHEY and CDR2 SVGAGI. There are 16 residues in the CDR3. CDR3 residues: CASSYSRGGRDTEAFF. The CDR3 DNA follows: TGTGCCAGCAGTTACTCTAGGGGGGGCAGGGACACTGAAGCTTTCTTT.

The V and J genes are TRBV4-1 and TRBJ2-1, with 9 bases aligning to TRBD1. The germline V gene encodes CDR1 MGHRA and CDR2 YSYEKL. The CDR3 is made up of 15 amino acids. The V segment lost 0 bases and the J segment 8 bases; nucleotides outside the gene matches: 5. CDR3 sequence reads: CASSQDGQGRDEQFF. In DNA form, the CDR3 reads TGCGCCAGCAGCCAAGATGGACAGGGGCGCGATGAGCAGTTCTTC.

About this clone itself: The same CDR3 arises from other DNA sequences in this sample as well. The chain links TRBV2 to TRBJ1-5; TRBD1 might be the D (6 bases). CDR1 is SNHLY and CDR2 is FYNNEI in the germline V gene. V was clipped by 7 bases and J by 6 bases, with 25 bases between them. This CDR3 spans 17 amino acids. Here the CDR3 DNA reads TGTGCCAGCATCCAAGACAGGACAGACATCTTCGCTCAGCCCCAGCATTTT. Translating gives CASIQDRTDIFAQPQHF.

This clone was seen more than once but under ten times. The gene calls are TRBV25-1 and TRBJ1-1; D possibly corresponds to TRBD1 (5 bases). The germline V and J ends were trimmed by 1 base and 3 bases, with 18 bases remaining between them. Germline loops: CDR1 MGHDK, CDR2 SYGVNS. CDR3 length equals 17 residues. DNA of the CDR3: TGTGCCAGCAGTGAATCCCTCTCGTCAACCAGGGACACTGAAGCTTTCTTT. Amino acid sequence: CASSESLSSTRDTEAFF. Based on the CDR3 plus reference TRBV25-1 and TRBJ1-1, the full variable domain is EADIYQTPRYLVIGTGKKITLECSQTMGHDKMYWYQQDPGMELHLIHYSYGVNSTEKGDLSSESTVSRIRTEHFPLTLESARPSHTSQYLCASSESLSSTRDTEAFFGQGTRLTVV.

The chain joins TRBV9 to TRBJ2-5; D gene unclear. There are 13 residues in the CDR3. Germline V gene sequence: CDR1 SGDLS, CDR2 YYNGEE. The V and J ends lost 0 bases and 4 bases respectively, with 7 bases between them. The CDR3 region has the DNA TGTGCCAGCAGCGTAGGGCAGTTAGAGACCCAGTACTTC. It is translated as CASSVGQLETQYF.

In this sample, this clone turned up once. The chain couples TRBV28 to TRBJ2-7, with TRBD1 identical over 8 bases. The V gene's germline CDR1 is MDHEN and CDR2 SYDVKM. J was trimmed by 2 bases and V by 6 bases; bases with no gene match: 6. The CDR3 loop spans 14 amino acids. CDR3 sequence: CASSSGQAPYEQYF. CDR3 nucleotide sequence: TGTGCCAGCAGCTCGGGACAGGCGCCCTACGAGCAGTACTTC.

The rearrangement links TRBV28 to TRBJ1-4; 7 bases agree with TRBD1. Germline V lookup: CDR1 MDHEN, CDR2 SYDVKM. Germline trimming cut 6 bases from V and 8 bases from J; bases unmatched to any gene: 9. There are 14 residues in the CDR3. DNA of the CDR3: TGTGCCAGCAGCCGTGGACAGGCTAGGGAAAAACTGTTTTTT. Encoded protein: CASSRGQAREKLFF.

The sample holds a few counts of this clone. The chain combines TRBV12-5 with TRBJ1-6; no definite D call. V gave up 2 bases and J gave up 9 bases, with 8 bases separating them. Germline CDR1 and CDR2: LGHNT and FRNRAP. This CDR3 has 13 residues. This CDR3 is CASGLSTGSPLHF. As DNA, the CDR3 is TGTGCTAGTGGTTTGTCGACGGGTTCACCCCTCCACTTT. The full variable domain, completed using reference TRBV12-5 and TRBJ1-6, is DARVTQTPRHKVTEMGQEVTMRCQPILGHNTVFWYRQTMMQGLELLAYFRNRAPLDDSGMPKDRFSAEMPDATLATLKIQPSEPRDSAVYFCASGLSTGSPLHFGNGTRLTVT.

The chain joins TRBV28 to TRBJ1-6; TRBD1 aligns across 7 bases. CDR3 length: 17 residues. V gave up 7 bases and J gave up 7 bases; unmatched junction bases: 16. Germline V lookup: CDR1 MDHEN, CDR2 SYDVKM. The CDR3 loop is CASTDRVRAFRNSPLHF. The CDR3 nucleotides read TGTGCCAGCACAGACAGGGTTAGAGCGTTCAGGAATTCACCCCTCCACTTT.

This clone has only a few counts. This chain uses TRBV29-1 with TRBJ2-2, with 8 bases fitting TRBD2. Germline loops: CDR1 SQVTM, CDR2 ANQGSEA. The junction had 8 bases not matched to a gene; V was cut back by 5 bases and J by 6 bases. The CDR3 sequence is 14 residues long. In nucleotides, the CDR3 is TGCAGCGTTTGGGGGACTAGTGGCGCCGGGGAGCTGTTTTTT. It encodes CSVWGTSGAGELFF.

The CDR3 spells CASSIVGGEGEAFF. The CDR3 bases are TGTGCCAGTAGTATAGTTGGAGGGGAAGGTGAAGCTTTCTTT. The rearrangement joins TRBV19 to TRBJ1-1; D is possibly TRBD1 (5 bases). V lost 1 base and J lost 7, with 13 bases in between. The CDR3 loop spans 14 amino acids. Germline CDR1 and CDR2: LNHDA and SQIVND (reference sequence).

The chain carries TRBV6-1 and TRBJ2-7, with D unresolved. The CDR3 covers 16 residues. CDR1 MNHNS and CDR2 SASEGT come from the germline V gene. Trimming took 2 bases from V and 0 from J, leaving 14 bases between them. CDR3 loop: CASSELGQESSYEQYF. DNA of the CDR3: TGTGCCAGCAGTGAATTGGGCCAAGAGAGCTCCTACGAGCAGTACTTC.

The V gene is TRBV2, the J gene TRBJ2-7; D unclear. CDR1 SNHLY and CDR2 FYNNEI come from the germline V gene. This CDR3 has 12 residues. With 4 bases removed from V and 4 bases from J, the gap between germline ends came to 8 bases. CDR3 residues: CASSGHSYEQYF. CDR3 DNA sequence: TGTGCCAGCAGTGGACATAGTTACGAGCAGTACTTC.

The chain couples TRBV27 to TRBJ2-7, with TRBD2 identical over 9 bases. The V gene end was trimmed by 7 bases and the J gene end by 2 bases; junction bases not matched to a gene: 18. The CDR3 contains 18 residues. Germline V CDR1 and CDR2: MNHEY, SMNVEV (reference sequence). The CDR3 sequence: CASKTLTLSGGIPYEQYF. The CDR3 nucleotides read TGTGCCAGCAAGACTCTCACCCTTAGCGGGGGAATTCCCTACGAGCAGTACTTC.

The chain joins TRBV10-3 to TRBJ1-2; no clear D gene. Trimming removed 2 bases at V and 5 bases at J, with 9 bases between. Germline V CDR1 and CDR2: ENHRY, SYGVKD. The CDR3 is 13 residues long. In DNA form, the CDR3 reads TGTGCCATCAGTGAGATTCAGGTGTATGGCTACACCTTC. Amino acids: CAISEIQVYGYTF.

This rearrangement joins TRBV19 to TRBJ2-1, with TRBD2 matching 8 bases. Trimming removed 10 bases from V and 5 bases from J; junction bases left unmatched: 13. Germline CDR1 reads LNHDA; CDR2 reads SQIVND (reference sequence). The CDR3 totals 15 residues. In nucleotides, the CDR3 is TGTGCCACCTCCGGGGGGGCTAGCGGAGACAATGAGCAGTTCTTC. This encodes CATSGGASGDNEQFF.

J is TRBJ2-2 and V is TRBV6-1, with TRBD2 matching over 10 bases. Germline CDR1 reads MNHNS; CDR2 reads SASEGT. This CDR3 region has 16 residues. J was trimmed by 3 bases and V by 4 bases; bases with no gene match: 5. The CDR3 nucleotides are TGTGCCAGCAGTGCTAGCGGGGGTTCCGACACCGGGGAGCTGTTTTTT. Encoded protein: CASSASGGSDTGELFF.

This clone was detected once. The CDR3 DNA is TGTGCCAGCAGCTTAGTGGCTAGCGGGAGGGTGGAGACCCAGTACTTC. Translated: CASSLVASGRVETQYF. The chain combines TRBV7-2 with TRBJ2-5, with 12 bases matching TRBD2. Germline V gene lookup returns CDR1 SGHTA and CDR2 FQGNSA. J was trimmed by 5 bases and V by 1 base; bases with no gene match: 5. The CDR3 extends over 16 amino acids.

CDR3 protein: CASQRGTSGSFNYEQYF. The DNA of the CDR3 is TGTGCCAGTCAAAGGGGGACTAGCGGGAGCTTTAACTACGAGCAGTACTTC. The chain carries TRBV7-9 and TRBJ2-7; 14 nucleotides agree with TRBD2. The CDR3 runs to 17 residues. J gave up 3 bases and V 9 bases, and 13 bases lay outside the gene matches. The V gene's germline CDR1 is SEHNR and CDR2 FQNEAQ (reference sequence). The full variable domain, its missing parts supplied by reference TRBV7-9 and TRBJ2-7, is DTGVSQNPRHKITKRGQNVTFRCDPISEHNRLYWYRQTLGQGPEFLTYFQNEAQLEKSRLLSDRFSAERPKGSFSTLEIQRTEQGDSAMYLCASQRGTSGSFNYEQYFGPGTRLTVT.

The rearrangement uses TRBV6-7 and TRBJ2-7, with a possible D match to TRBD1 (5 bases). TRBV6-7 is treated as an ORF (open reading frame) with a function not yet certain. Trimming removed 4 bases at V and 1 base at J, with 17 bases between. The CDR3 is 16 residues long. The CDR3 sequence is CASSSIQGPLSYEQYF. The DNA of the CDR3 is TGTGCCAGCAGTTCGATTCAGGGCCCCTTGTCCTACGAGCAGTACTTC.

The chain is built from TRBV11-2 and TRBJ2-3; 7 bases align to TRBD1. V lost 1 base and J lost 0; bases outside the gene matches: 4. CDR3 length equals 16 residues. Germline-derived CDR1 and CDR2 are SGHAT and FQNNGV. CDR3 in DNA: TGTGCCAGCAGCTTAGTATCAGGGGGAAGCACAGATACGCAGTATTTT. Amino acid sequence: CASSLVSGGSTDTQYF.

The V gene is TRBV11-2, the J gene TRBJ2-1; the D gene is possibly TRBD2 (5 bases). The V gene's germline CDR1 is SGHAT and CDR2 FQNNGV. V was trimmed by 4 bases and J by 4 bases, leaving 8 bases between them. The CDR3 runs to 13 residues. The CDR3 nucleotides read TGTGCCAGCAGCTACGGGGTATACAATGAGCAGTTCTTC. Translation: CASSYGVYNEQFF.